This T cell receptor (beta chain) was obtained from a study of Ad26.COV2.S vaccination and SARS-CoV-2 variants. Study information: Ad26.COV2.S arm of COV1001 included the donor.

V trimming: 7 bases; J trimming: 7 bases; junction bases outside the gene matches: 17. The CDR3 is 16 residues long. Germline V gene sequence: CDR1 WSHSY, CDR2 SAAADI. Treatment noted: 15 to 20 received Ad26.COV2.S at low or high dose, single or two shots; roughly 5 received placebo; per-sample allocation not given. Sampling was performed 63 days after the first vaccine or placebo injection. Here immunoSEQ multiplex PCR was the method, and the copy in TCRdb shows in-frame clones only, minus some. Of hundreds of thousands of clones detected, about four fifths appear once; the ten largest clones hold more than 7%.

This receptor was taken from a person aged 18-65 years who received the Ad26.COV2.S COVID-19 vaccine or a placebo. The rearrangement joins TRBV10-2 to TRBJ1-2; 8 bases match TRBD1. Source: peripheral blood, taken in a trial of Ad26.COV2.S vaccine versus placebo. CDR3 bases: TGCGCCAGCATAACCGGGACAGGCGCTTCGTGGGGTGGCTACACCTTC. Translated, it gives CASITGTGASWGGYTF.